This TCR beta chain was sequenced for a study of cytomegalovirus exposure and HLA in healthy donors. General study findings and limits: Altogether, 164 TCR beta chains were recorded as cytomegalovirus-associated.

Measured with immunoSEQ multiplex PCR; TCRdb has only the in-frame clones, and not every one. The profile shows over 200,000 clones, 75% to 90% of them singletons. With regard to this clone: Its antigen is not identified.

In germline, CDR1 is MNHEY, CDR2 SMNVEV (reference sequence). With 5 bases removed from V and 7 bases from J, the gap between germline ends came to 9 bases. The CDR3 extends over 12 amino acids. The sequence came from a woman younger than 45 in good health and CMV-seropositive. What was sequenced was PBMCs. This chain joins TRBV27 and TRBJ2-1, with D possibly TRBD1 on 5 matching bases. The CDR3 region is CASSPNRNEQFF. The CDR3, as DNA: TGTGCCAGCAGTCCGAACAGGAATGAGCAGTTCTTC.